The 30 T cell receptor beta chains below come from one sample, sequenced in a study of T cell responses to AZD1222 COVID-19 vaccine. This table comes from immunoSEQ multiplex PCR, and its TCRdb copy is limited to in-frame clones, with some not included. The table lists over 150,000 clones, 86% of them singletons. The sequenced sample was peripheral blood, obtained on day 0 of MenACWY control vaccination. These receptors were obtained from an adult in good health.

This sequence joins TRBV6-2 or TRBV6-3 and TRBJ1-6, with TRBD1 matching 8 bases. Germline CDR1 MNHEY, CDR2 SVGEGT. Trimming removed 2 bases from V and 10 bases from J; junction bases left unmatched: 4. The CDR3 has 14 amino acids. The CDR3 nucleotides read TGTGCCAGCAGTTACGGACAGGGCGGCTCACCCCTCCACTTT. This gives the protein CASSYGQGGSPLHF.

Only one count was recorded for this clone. The rearrangement uses TRBV19 and TRBJ1-3; no reliable D call. Germline V CDR1 and CDR2: LNHDA, SQIVND (reference sequence). CDR3 length: 15 amino acids. V lost 0 bases, J lost 2 bases, and 8 bases lay in between. The CDR3 sequence: CASSIDAGTGNTIYF. The DNA of the CDR3 is TGTGCCAGTAGTATAGATGCTGGGACTGGAAACACCATATATTTT.

The chain employs TRBV19 and TRBJ2-2; D remains unclear. V was clipped by 7 bases and J by 6 bases, with 15 bases between them. Germline values: CDR1 LNHDA, CDR2 SQIVND (reference sequence). The CDR3 sequence is 14 residues long. The DNA for the CDR3 is TGTGCCAGTATTGAATCCAGAATTGCCGGGGAGCTGTTTTTT. Its translation is CASIESRIAGELFF.

The chain employs TRBV20-1 and TRBJ1-1, with unresolved D. With 1 base removed from V and 10 bases from J, the gap between germline ends came to 10 bases. This CDR3 spans 11 amino acids. Germline V lookup: CDR1 DFQATT, CDR2 SNEGSKA (reference sequence). The CDR3 region has the DNA TGCAGTGCTAGAGGGGAGGGCGCAGCTTTCTTT. Its translation is CSARGEGAAFF.

The chain carries TRBV4-1 and TRBJ2-1; TRBD2 aligns across 10 bases. The CDR3 is 16 residues long. From germline, CDR1 is MGHRA and CDR2 YSYEKL. V lost 0 bases, J lost 5 bases, and 4 bases stayed unmatched. CDR3 sequence reads: CASSQDPAGGHNEQFF. Here the CDR3 DNA reads TGCGCCAGCAGCCAAGATCCAGCGGGGGGGCACAATGAGCAGTTCTTC.

The CDR3 region is CASSPEGDHYGYTF. The CDR3 DNA sequence: TGTGCCAGCAGTCCTGAGGGGGACCACTATGGCTACACCTTC. The chain recombines TRBV2 with TRBJ1-2, with a possible D match to TRBD1 (6 bases). CDR1 and CDR2 from the germline V gene are SNHLY and FYNNEI. Trimming took off 5 bases at V and 3 bases at J, with 13 bases between the two ends. The CDR3 is made up of 14 amino acids.

V gene TRBV7-2 combines with J gene TRBJ1-2; no definite D call. This CDR3 has 13 amino acids. The V gene's germline CDR1 is SGHTA and CDR2 FQGNSA. Trimming removed 4 bases from V and 8 bases from J, with 14 bases in between. The DNA of the CDR3 is TGTGCCAGCAGCTCCGCGTTTGTTCTAGGCTACACCTTC. This sequence encodes CASSSAFVLGYTF.

The rearrangement links TRBV27 to TRBJ1-5, with unresolved D. The CDR3 covers 15 residues. In germline, CDR1 is MNHEY, CDR2 SMNVEV (reference sequence). With 4 bases removed from V and 2 bases from J, the gap between germline ends came to 12 bases. Written as DNA, the CDR3 is TGTGCCAGCAGTTGGGGATCCGAGGGCAATCAGCCCCAGCATTTT. It codes for CASSWGSEGNQPQHF.

This clone was picked up one time. This sequence joins TRBV27 and TRBJ1-2; D remains unclear. Germline values: CDR1 MNHEY, CDR2 SMNVEV (reference sequence). V gave up 5 bases and J gave up 4 bases, with 17 bases separating them. The length of the CDR3 is 15 residues. The CDR3 is CASSRSFNPLYGYTF. The CDR3 DNA reads as TGTGCCAGCAGTCGAAGCTTCAACCCCCTCTATGGCTACACCTTC.

The chain uses TRBV4-1 and TRBJ1-4; D is uncertain. Trimming took off 8 bases at V and 3 bases at J, with 4 bases between the two ends. CDR1 and CDR2 (germline): MGHRA, YSYEKL. The CDR3 consists of 11 residues. The CDR3 reads CASASNEKLFF. The CDR3 bases are TGCGCCAGCGCGTCTAATGAAAAACTGTTTTTT.

The chain recombines TRBV6-6 with TRBJ2-1; D gene unclear. The V end was cut by 5 bases, the J end by 8 bases, with 25 bases between. The CDR3 extends over 17 amino acids. The germline V gene encodes CDR1 MNHNY and CDR2 SVGAGI (reference sequence). The CDR3 nucleotides read TGTGCCAGCAGTCCCCAACTCCTTAAAGCCTCGGGCGATGAGCAGTTCTTC. This translates into CASSPQLLKASGDEQFF.

The V call is TRBV3-1 (or the pseudogene TRBV3-2), the J call TRBJ2-5, with D perhaps matching TRBD1 or TRBD2 (5 bases each). The CDR3 sequence is 15 residues long. Germline-derived CDR1 and CDR2 are LGHDT and YNNKEL (reference sequence). V lost 3 bases, J lost 1 base, and 12 bases lay in between. The CDR3 sequence is CASSQRGSFQETQYF. The CDR3 DNA sequence: TGTGCCAGCAGCCAGAGGGGCTCCTTCCAAGAGACCCAGTACTTC.

The chain carries TRBV19 and TRBJ1-6; 7 nucleotides match TRBD1. Losses at the gene ends were 6 bases for V and 11 bases for J; bases not matched to a gene: 10. This CDR3 contains 14 residues. Germline CDR1 LNHDA, CDR2 SQIVND (reference sequence). This CDR3 reads CASSRQGESTPLHF. CDR3 sequence (DNA): TGTGCCAGTAGCAGACAGGGAGAATCGACACCCCTCCACTTT.

The chain uses TRBV28 and TRBJ1-5, with 8 bases matching TRBD1. The trim removed 6 bases at V and 3 bases at J, leaving 7 bases unmatched. The CDR3 runs to 15 residues. Germline CDR1 MDHEN, CDR2 SYDVKM. The CDR3 sequence is CASSLTGAHNQPQHF. CDR3 in DNA: TGTGCCAGCAGCCTGACAGGGGCTCACAATCAGCCCCAGCATTTT. The whole variable domain, remainder taken from reference TRBV28 and TRBJ1-5, is DVKVTQSSRYLVKRTGEKVFLECVQDMDHENMFWYRQDPGLGLRLIYFSYDVKMKEKGDIPEGYSVSREKKERFSLILESASTNQTSMYLCASSLTGAHNQPQHFGDGTRLSIL.

The chain recombines TRBV7-9 with TRBJ1-4; no clear D gene. The V gene lost 5 bases and the J gene lost 8 bases, with 6 bases spanning the gap. Germline assignment: CDR1 SEHNR and CDR2 FQNEAQ (reference sequence). The length of the CDR3 is 11 residues. DNA of the CDR3: TGTGCCAGCAGCCCAGAGGAAAAACTGTTTTTT. This translates into CASSPEEKLFF.

This chain uses TRBV30 with TRBJ1-6; D not resolved. Germline V CDR1 and CDR2: GTSNPN, SVGIG (reference sequence). The V end was cut by 3 bases, the J end by 8 bases, with 11 bases between. The CDR3 spans 13 residues. In DNA, the CDR3 is TGTGCCTGGAGGGTCGGGTTTGATTCACCCCTCCACTTT. It is translated as CAWRVGFDSPLHF.

The chain recombines TRBV19 with TRBJ1-1; D unclear. CDR1 and CDR2 (germline): LNHDA, SQIVND (reference sequence). This CDR3 has 13 amino acids. The V and J ends lost 5 bases and 1 base respectively, with 8 bases between them. CDR3 nucleotides: TGTGCCAGTAGTGAGGTTGGGAACACTGAAGCTTTCTTT. Protein product: CASSEVGNTEAFF.

In this sample, this clone turned up once. This sequence joins TRBV5-1 and TRBJ1-2, with D unresolved. CDR3 size: 18 residues. V dropped 4 bases and J dropped 4 bases, with 26 bases sitting between them. Germline V gene sequence: CDR1 SGHRS, CDR2 YFSETQ. The CDR3 bases are TGCGCCAGCAGCAGATTACCTGCCGACACGGCGGGTCCCTATGGCTACACCTTC. Protein: CASSRLPADTAGPYGYTF.

Comment on this clone: The junction departs from the called germline gene at one end, perhaps through a read error. This sequence joins TRBV7-6 and TRBJ1-1; D ambiguous. The germline gives CDR1 SGHVS, CDR2 FNYEAQ. The CDR3 spans 10 residues. As DNA, the CDR3 is TGTGCCAGCAGCGCCCAATTAGGTCGATTT. It translates to CASSAQLGRF.

CDR3 sequence: CASSLRRGVSYNEQFF. The CDR3 DNA follows: TGTGCCAGCAGTCTCCGACGGGGGGTCTCCTACAATGAGCAGTTCTTC. The chain recombines TRBV28 with TRBJ2-1, with 7 positions matching TRBD2. The ends lost 5 bases at V and 0 bases at J; junction bases unmatched: 7. Germline CDR1 is MDHEN and CDR2 is SYDVKM. CDR3 length: 16 residues.

This clone was picked up one time. The chain recombines TRBV3-1 (or the pseudogene TRBV3-2) with TRBJ2-5; 7 positions match TRBD2. The V gene's germline CDR1 is LGHDT and CDR2 YNNKEL (reference sequence). The J segment lost 2 bases and the V segment lost 4 bases, leaving 10 bases of the junction unmatched. The CDR3 has 16 amino acids. The CDR3 nucleotides read TGTGCCAGCAGCCCGCTGACGGGGGGTATGCAAGAGACCCAGTACTTC. Encoded protein: CASSPLTGGMQETQYF.

The V call is TRBV27, the J call TRBJ2-2; D not certain. Trimming shortened V by 3 bases and J by 7 bases, and 6 bases separated the two germline ends. CDR3 size: 12 residues. CDR1 and CDR2 from the germline V gene are MNHEY and SMNVEV (reference sequence). The CDR3 protein is CASSFYGGELFF. The CDR3 DNA is TGTGCCAGCAGTTTCTATGGCGGGGAGCTGTTTTTT.

The V call is TRBV30, the J call TRBJ2-3; the D is unclear. Between the trimmed V and J ends, which lost 0 bases and 1 base, there was a span of 5 bases. The germline CDR1 and CDR2 sequences are GTSNPN and SVGIG (reference sequence). The CDR3 runs to 13 residues. The CDR3 DNA follows: TGTGCCTGGAGTGTACGCCGCACAGATACGCAGTATTTT. This codes for CAWSVRRTDTQYF.

V gene TRBV28 combines with J gene TRBJ2-3; no clear D gene. This CDR3 region has 14 residues. CDR1 and CDR2 from the germline V gene are MDHEN and SYDVKM. The V end lost 1 base, the J end lost 2 bases, and 7 bases lay between the germline ends. The CDR3 is CASSLFGNTDTQYF. The CDR3 DNA sequence: TGTGCCAGCAGTTTATTTGGGAACACAGATACGCAGTATTTT.

This clone showed up just once. This chain's CDR3 is CASSIRRDTQYF. Written as DNA, the CDR3 is TGTGCCAGTAGTATCCGGAGGGATACGCAGTATTTT. This chain connects TRBV19 to TRBJ2-3; tentative D call: TRBD2 (5 bases). CDR3 length equals 12 residues. V was cut by 3 bases and J by 6 bases, with 7 bases left in between. CDR1 is LNHDA, CDR2 SQIVND, per germline (reference sequence).

The chain employs TRBV18 and TRBJ1-2; D gene unclear. The CDR3 covers 14 residues. The germline V and J ends were trimmed by 3 bases and 6 bases, with 14 bases remaining between them. Germline V gene lookup returns CDR1 KGHSH and CDR2 LQKENI. Here the CDR3 reads CASSPTPGMDGYTF. In DNA, the CDR3 is TGTGCCAGCTCACCCACCCCCGGAATGGATGGCTACACCTTC.

This sequence joins TRBV6-6 and TRBJ2-7; 9 bases align to TRBD1. The CDR3 length is 15 residues. Germline V CDR1 and CDR2: MNHNY, SVGAGI (reference sequence). Trimming cost V 2 bases and J 3 bases; bases outside gene matches: 5. The CDR3, as DNA: TGTGCCAGCAGTTACCCGGGACAGGGAAACTACGAGCAGTACTTC. Translation gives CASSYPGQGNYEQYF.

This chain uses TRBV9 with TRBJ1-4; 8 bases are a match to TRBD1. J was trimmed by 8 bases and V by 3 bases; bases with no gene match: 6. Germline-derived CDR1 and CDR2 are SGDLS and YYNGEE. The CDR3 has 14 residues. CDR3 loop: CASSATGAGEKLFF. The CDR3 bases are TGTGCCAGCAGCGCGACAGGGGCGGGGGAAAAACTGTTTTTT.

The chain is built from TRBV12-3 or TRBV12-4 and TRBJ2-5; unclear D gene. V lost 2 bases and J 2 bases, leaving 6 bases between the germline ends. This CDR3 comprises 13 residues. DNA of the CDR3: TGTGCCAGCAGTTTACAGGTGCAAGAGACCCAGTACTTC. Protein sequence: CASSLQVQETQYF.

The chain uses TRBV19 and TRBJ1-5, with D tentatively TRBD1 (6 bases). V lost 3 bases and J lost 8, with 17 bases in between. Germline V lookup: CDR1 LNHDA, CDR2 SQIVND (reference sequence). This CDR3 comprises 15 residues. The CDR3 sequence: CASSILSNRVEPQHF. For the CDR3, the DNA is TGTGCCAGTAGTATTTTGTCGAACAGGGTTGAGCCCCAGCATTTT.